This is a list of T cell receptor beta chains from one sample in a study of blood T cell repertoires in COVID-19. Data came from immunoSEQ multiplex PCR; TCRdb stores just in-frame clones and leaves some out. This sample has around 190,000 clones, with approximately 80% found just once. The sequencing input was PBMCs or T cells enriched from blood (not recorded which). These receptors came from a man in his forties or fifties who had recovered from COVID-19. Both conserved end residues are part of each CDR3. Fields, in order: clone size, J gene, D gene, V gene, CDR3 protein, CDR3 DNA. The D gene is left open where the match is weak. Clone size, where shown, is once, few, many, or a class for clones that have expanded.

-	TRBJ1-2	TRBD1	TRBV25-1	CASRGQNSGYTF	TGTGCCAGCAGGGGACAGAATTCTGGCTACACCTTC
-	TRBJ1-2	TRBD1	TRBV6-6	CASSLQGDYGYTF	TGTGCCAGCAGTTTACAGGGGGACTATGGCTACACCTTC
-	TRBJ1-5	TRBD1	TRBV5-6	CASSKDRGRGQPQHF	TGTGCCAGCAGCAAAGACAGGGGGCGCGGTCAGCCCCAGCATTTT
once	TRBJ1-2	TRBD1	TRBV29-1	CSAGRAGQGAILYGYTF	TGCAGCGCAGGGCGGGCGGGACAGGGGGCGATTTTATATGGCTACACCTTC
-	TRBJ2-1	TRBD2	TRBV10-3	CATQGYTSGDGAMKQFF	TGTGCCACCCAAGGGTATACTAGCGGGGACGGGGCAATGAAACAGTTCTTC
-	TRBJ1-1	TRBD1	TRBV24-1	CATSRTGGSGEAFF	TGTGCCACCAGTCGGACAGGGGGCTCGGGTGAAGCTTTCTTT
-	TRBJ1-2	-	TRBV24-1	CATSESGSVYGYTF	TGTGCCACCAGTGAGTCAGGATCAGTCTATGGCTACACCTTC
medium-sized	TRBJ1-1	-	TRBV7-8	CASSLGQNTEAFF	TGTGCCAGCAGCTTAGGGCAGAACACTGAAGCTTTCTTT
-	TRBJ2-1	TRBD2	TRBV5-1	CASGLAGGVNEQFF	TGCGCCAGTGGACTAGCGGGGGGCGTAAATGAGCAGTTCTTC
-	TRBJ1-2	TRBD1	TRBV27	CASRPRGQGAGDYYGYTF	TGTGCCAGCAGGCCCCGGGGACAGGGGGCAGGGGATTACTATGGCTACACCTTC
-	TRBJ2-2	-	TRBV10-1	CASSASGANTGELFF	TGCGCCAGCAGTGCGAGCGGAGCGAACACCGGGGAGCTGTTTTTT
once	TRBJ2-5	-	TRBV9	CASSVSGGPQETQYF	TGTGCCAGCAGCGTATCAGGAGGCCCACAAGAGACCCAGTACTTC
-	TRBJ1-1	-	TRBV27	CASSLMGVVNTEAFF	TGTGCCAGCAGTCTTATGGGCGTCGTGAACACTGAAGCTTTCTTT
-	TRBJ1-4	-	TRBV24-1	CATSDLGAGNNEKLFF	TGTGCCACCAGTGATTTGGGGGCAGGCAATAATGAAAAACTGTTTTTT
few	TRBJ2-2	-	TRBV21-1	CASSKRVGVPNTGELFF	TGTGCCAGCAGCAAAAGGGTAGGGGTGCCGAACACCGGGGAGCTGTTTTTT
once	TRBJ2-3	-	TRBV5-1	CASSLGTSTQYF	TGCGCCAGCAGCTTGGGGACAAGTACGCAGTATTTT
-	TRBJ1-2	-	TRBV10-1	CASSGPRSGGGGYTF	TGCGCCAGCAGTGGACCCCGCTCCGGGGGTGGTGGCTACACCTTC
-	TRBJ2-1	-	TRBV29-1	CSVALFDSDNEQFF	TGCAGCGTTGCTCTTTTCGACAGCGACAATGAGCAGTTCTTC
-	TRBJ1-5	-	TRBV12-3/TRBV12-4	CASSPQVHQPQHF	TGTGCCAGCAGTCCACAGGTCCATCAGCCCCAGCATTTT
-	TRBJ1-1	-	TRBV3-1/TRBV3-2	CASSKATTLGNTEAFF	TGTGCCAGCAGTAAAGCGACTACTTTAGGGAACACTGAAGCTTTCTTT
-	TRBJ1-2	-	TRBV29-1	CSVEFADEPTNYGYTF	TGCAGCGTTGAATTCGCCGATGAACCTACTAACTATGGCTACACCTTC
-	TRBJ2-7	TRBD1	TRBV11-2	CASSPDRAEQYF	TGTGCCAGCAGCCCCGACAGGGCCGAGCAGTACTTC
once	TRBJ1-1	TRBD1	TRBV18	CASSQDRGTEAFF	TGTGCCAGCTCACAGGACAGGGGCACTGAAGCTTTCTTT
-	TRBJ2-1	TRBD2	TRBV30	CAWNGLAGGREQFF	TGTGCCTGGAACGGACTAGCGGGAGGAAGAGAGCAGTTCTTC
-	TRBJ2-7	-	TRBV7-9	CASSFSEDYEQYF	TGTGCCAGCAGCTTTTCAGAGGACTACGAGCAGTACTTC
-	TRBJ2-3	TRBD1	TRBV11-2	CASTKQGSSTDTQYF	TGTGCCAGCACCAAACAGGGGTCTAGCACAGATACGCAGTATTTT
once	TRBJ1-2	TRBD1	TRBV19	CASASQTGNSYGYTF	TGTGCCAGTGCCAGCCAGACAGGGAACAGCTATGGCTACACCTTC
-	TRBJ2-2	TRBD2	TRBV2	CASSESGRARTGELFF	TGTGCCAGCAGTGAAAGCGGGAGGGCCCGGACCGGGGAGCTGTTTTTT
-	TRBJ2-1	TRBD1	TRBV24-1	CATSDFRQGSYNEQFF	TGTGCCACCAGTGATTTCCGACAGGGATCCTACAATGAGCAGTTCTTC
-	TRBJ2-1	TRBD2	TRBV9	CASSPRRTSGRAWSSYNEQFF	TGTGCCAGCAGCCCTCGACGGACTAGCGGGAGGGCGTGGAGCTCCTACAATGAGCAGTTCTTC
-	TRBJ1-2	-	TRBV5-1	CASSANSYGYTF	TGCGCCAGCAGCGCCAATAGCTATGGCTACACCTTC
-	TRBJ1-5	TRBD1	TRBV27	CASSSIRDRFKQPQHF	TGTGCCAGCAGTTCGATCCGGGACAGGTTTAAACAGCCCCAGCATTTT
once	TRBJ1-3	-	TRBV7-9	CASSPPGGASGNTIYF	TGTGCCAGCAGCCCCCCGGGAGGGGCCTCTGGAAACACCATATATTTT
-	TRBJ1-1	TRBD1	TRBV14	CASSPDRGRRAFF	TGTGCCAGCAGCCCGGACAGGGGGCGACGAGCTTTCTTT
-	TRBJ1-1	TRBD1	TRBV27	CASRAQGMNTEAFF	TGTGCCAGCAGGGCACAGGGGATGAACACTGAAGCTTTCTTT
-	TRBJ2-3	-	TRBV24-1	CATSDGSVDTQYF	TGTGCCACCAGTGATGGTTCGGTAGATACGCAGTATTTT
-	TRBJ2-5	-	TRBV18	CASSPPEQGGKTQYF	TGTGCCAGCTCACCACCGGAACAGGGCGGAAAGACCCAGTACTTC
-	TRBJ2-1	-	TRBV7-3	CASSLTQAGYNEQFF	TGTGCCAGCAGCTTAACCCAGGCCGGTTACAATGAGCAGTTCTTC
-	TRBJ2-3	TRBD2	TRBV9	CASSVALAGEADTQYF	TGTGCCAGCAGCGTAGCTCTAGCGGGAGAGGCAGATACGCAGTATTTT
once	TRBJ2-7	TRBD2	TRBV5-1	CASSPSGLAGDEQYF	TGCGCCAGCAGCCCCTCGGGACTAGCGGGAGACGAGCAGTACTTC
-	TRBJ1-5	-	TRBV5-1	CASSLAGTFSNQPQHF	TGCGCCAGCAGCTTGGCCGGGACATTTAGCAATCAGCCCCAGCATTTT
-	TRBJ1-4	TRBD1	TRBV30	CAWGDSANEKLFF	TGTGCCTGGGGGGACAGCGCTAATGAAAAACTGTTTTTT
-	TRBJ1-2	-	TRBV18	CASSSYPGLDYGYTF	TGTGCCAGCTCCTCATACCCTGGCCTTGACTATGGCTACACCTTC
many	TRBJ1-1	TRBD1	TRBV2	CASRALQGFNTEAFF	TGTGCCAGCAGAGCCTTACAGGGGTTCAACACTGAAGCTTTCTTT
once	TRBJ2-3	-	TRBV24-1	CATGTGGAGTDTQYF	TGTGCCACCGGTACCGGAGGGGCTGGCACAGATACGCAGTATTTT
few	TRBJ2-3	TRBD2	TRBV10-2	CASSLSGLAGFGDTQYF	TGCGCCAGCAGTCTTTCTGGACTAGCGGGATTTGGAGATACGCAGTATTTT
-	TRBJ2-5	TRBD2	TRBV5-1	CASSLGRGVLVQETQYF	TGCGCCAGCAGCTTGGGTCGGGGGGTTCTTGTTCAAGAGACCCAGTACTTC
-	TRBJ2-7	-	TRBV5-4	CASSRTGGSYEQYF	TGTGCCAGCAGCCGTACCGGGGGTTCCTACGAGCAGTACTTC